Below are 25 T cell receptor beta chains sequenced from a single sample in a study of control samples from healthy donors and cancer patients. Only in-frame clones appear in the TCRdb table, and some are missing; sequencing was by immunoSEQ multiplex PCR. Of 110,000 to 150,000 clones listed, roughly 94% are singletons. Sequencing was performed on blood. These receptor sequences come from a man aged 40-49 years in good health.

The chain is built from TRBV27 and TRBJ2-7; 7 bases fit TRBD1. Germline lookup yields CDR1 MNHEY and CDR2 SMNVEV (reference sequence). The CDR3 has 13 residues. Trimming took 2 bases from V and 4 from J; bases not matched to a gene: 2. The CDR3 bases are TGTGCCAGCAGTTTAAACAGGGGTTACGAGCAGTACTTC. Translating it yields CASSLNRGYEQYF.

The genes are TRBV7-9 and TRBJ1-1; no definite D call. Per germline, CDR1 SEHNR and CDR2 FQNEAQ (reference sequence). The germline V and J ends were trimmed by 3 bases and 0 bases, with 5 bases remaining between them. The CDR3 runs 13 residues. CDR3 residues: CASSFTLNTEAFF. CDR3 nucleotides: TGTGCCAGCAGCTTTACACTGAACACTGAAGCTTTCTTT. Full variable domain (rest looked up from reference TRBV7-9 and TRBJ1-1): DTGVSQNPRHKITKRGQNVTFRCDPISEHNRLYWYRQTLGQGPEFLTYFQNEAQLEKSRLLSDRFSAERPKGSFSTLEIQRTEQGDSAMYLCASSFTLNTEAFFGQGTRLTVV.

The V gene is TRBV6-5, the J gene TRBJ2-7; TRBD2 agrees at 7 bases. The junction had 4 bases not matched to a gene; V was cut back by 4 bases and J by 1 base. Per the germline V gene, CDR1 is MNHEY and CDR2 is SVGAGI. CDR3 length equals 14 residues. CDR3 in DNA: TGTGCCAGCAGTTTAGCGGGCCAATCCTACGAGCAGTACTTC. Amino acid sequence: CASSLAGQSYEQYF.

This clone has a handful of counts. The genes are TRBV6-6 and TRBJ2-2, with D possibly TRBD2 on 7 matching bases. V gave up 8 bases and J gave up 3 bases, with 16 bases separating them. The CDR3 is 15 amino acids. The germline V gene encodes CDR1 MNHNY and CDR2 SVGAGI (reference sequence). The CDR3 DNA reads TGTGCCAGCCAAGAGGGGGGGGAGCACACCGGGGAGCTGTTTTTT. Its translation is CASQEGGEHTGELFF.

The J gene is TRBJ1-2, the V gene TRBV9; possible D gene TRBD1, 6 bases. CDR3 length equals 12 residues. Per germline, CDR1 SGDLS and CDR2 YYNGEE. V lost 10 bases to trimming and J lost 3 bases, with 13 bases between them. DNA for the CDR3: TGTGCCTCCGGGCAGGGGCACTATGGCTACACCTTC. It specifies CASGQGHYGYTF.

This chain joins TRBV29-1 and TRBJ2-1; D gene unclear. CDR1 SQVTM and CDR2 ANQGSEA come from the germline V gene. The V gene lost 3 bases and the J gene lost 2 bases, with 17 bases spanning the gap. The CDR3 length is 16 residues. CDR3 sequence (DNA): TGCAGCGTTGATGGTTCGATAACCTTACCCTACAATGAGCAGTTCTTC. It yields the protein CSVDGSITLPYNEQFF.

This clone appeared once. The chain is built from TRBV9 and TRBJ1-1, with a tentative D call TRBD1 (6 bases). This CDR3 has 16 residues. CDR1 and CDR2 from the germline V gene are SGDLS and YYNGEE. V was cut by 3 bases and J by 2 bases, with 17 bases left in between. In DNA form, the CDR3 reads TGTGCCAGCAGCGCAGGGGTTAGGGACATCAACACTGAAGCTTTCTTT. It yields the protein CASSAGVRDINTEAFF.

The V gene is TRBV27, the J gene TRBJ2-6; D not certain. The germline gives CDR1 MNHEY, CDR2 SMNVEV (reference sequence). V gave up 10 bases and J gave up 5 bases, with 18 bases separating them. There are 15 residues in the CDR3. This CDR3 reads CATKVGVGWANVLTF. CDR3 nucleotide sequence: TGTGCCACCAAGGTTGGGGTTGGATGGGCCAACGTCCTGACTTTC.

V gene TRBV7-2 combines with J gene TRBJ1-1; tentatively, D is TRBD1 (5 bases). Trimming shortened V by 1 base and J by 11 bases, and 14 bases separated the two germline ends. This CDR3 has 13 residues. Germline-derived CDR1 and CDR2 are SGHTA and FQGNSA. CDR3 loop: CASSLGTQGIAFF. The CDR3 DNA reads as TGTGCCAGCAGCTTAGGGACCCAGGGCATTGCTTTCTTT.

The rearrangement joins TRBV29-1 to TRBJ2-5; a possible D gene is TRBD1 (6 bases). The CDR3 sequence is 12 residues long. Trimming pared 7 bases from V and 9 bases from J, leaving 18 bases between. CDR1 is SQVTM and CDR2 is ANQGSEA in the germline V gene. CDR3: CSASPGGGPQYF. The CDR3 bases are TGCAGCGCCTCCCCCGGTGGGGGCCCCCAGTACTTC.

Note on this clone: It is likely a read error, because the conserved phenylalanine at the end of the CDR3 is missing. The DNA is omitted, as the CDR3 cannot be located on it reliably, and the CDR3 follows TCRdb's listing. The rearrangement uses TRBV7-2 and TRBJ1-1. Germline-derived CDR1 and CDR2 are SGHTA and FQGNSA. Counting both end residues, the CDR3 totals 13 amino acids. CDR3 loop: CASSLMVAVGDHI.

The chain has TRBV2 and TRBJ1-1; D possibly corresponds to TRBD1 (5 bases). Germline loops: CDR1 SNHLY, CDR2 FYNNEI. Trimming removed 2 bases at V and 6 bases at J, with 10 bases between. The CDR3 totals 13 residues. The CDR3 bases are TGTGCCAGCAGTGAACGAGGGGAGGCTGAAGCTTTCTTT. It translates to CASSERGEAEAFF.

In regard to this clone: This same CDR3 is encoded by further DNA sequences in the sample. This chain joins TRBV9 and TRBJ2-1; 8 bases are a match to TRBD1. The V gene's germline CDR1 is SGDLS and CDR2 YYNGEE. This CDR3 has 16 residues. J gave up 4 bases and V 3 bases, and 9 bases lay outside the gene matches. The CDR3: CASSATGTGPYNEQFF. Written as DNA, the CDR3 is TGTGCCAGCAGCGCTACCGGGACAGGCCCTTACAATGAGCAGTTCTTC.

This chain joins TRBV5-1 and TRBJ2-7; D perhaps matches TRBD2 (6 bases). Per the germline V gene, CDR1 is SGHRS and CDR2 is YFSETQ. The V end lost 2 bases, the J end lost 2 bases, and 14 bases lay between the germline ends. The CDR3 has 15 residues. As DNA, the CDR3 is TGCGCCAGCAGCTTCGGGGGTGGTGTCACCTACGAGCAGTACTTC. Amino acid sequence: CASSFGGGVTYEQYF. Combining the CDR3 with reference TRBV5-1 and TRBJ2-7 gives the whole variable domain KAGVTQTPRYLIKTRGQQVTLSCSPISGHRSVSWYQQTPGQGLQFLFEYFSETQRNKGNFPGRFSGRQFSNSRSEMNVSTLELGDSALYLCASSFGGGVTYEQYFGPGTRLTVT.

The gene calls are TRBV5-1 and TRBJ2-3; 10 positions match TRBD2. This CDR3 contains 15 residues. CDR1 is SGHRS and CDR2 is YFSETQ in the germline V gene. Trimming at V came to 4 bases and at J to 3 bases, leaving 5 bases not matched to a gene. The CDR3 sequence: CASSQGLANTDTQYF. CDR3 DNA: TGCGCCAGCAGCCAGGGACTAGCGAATACAGATACGCAGTATTTT.

This chain links TRBV11-3 with TRBJ2-3; D call uncertain. V lost 3 bases to trimming and J lost 3 bases, with 4 bases between them. The CDR3 has 12 amino acids. Germline V gene lookup returns CDR1 SGHNT and CDR2 YENEEA. CDR3 protein: CASSFRTDTQYF. The CDR3 region has the DNA TGTGCCAGCAGCTTTCGGACAGATACGCAGTATTTT.

The V gene is TRBV9, the J gene TRBJ1-5; perhaps TRBD1 as D (5 bases). From germline, CDR1 is SGDLS and CDR2 YYNGEE. The CDR3 runs 12 residues. V was clipped by 7 bases and J by 8 bases, with 13 bases between them. This CDR3 reads CASRRGQEPQHF. In DNA form, the CDR3 reads TGTGCCAGCCGACGGGGCCAGGAGCCCCAGCATTTT.

The chain combines TRBV5-1 with TRBJ1-1; 7 bases line up with TRBD1. V gave up 4 bases and J gave up 0 bases; unmatched junction bases: 3. Per the germline V gene, CDR1 is SGHRS and CDR2 is YFSETQ. The CDR3 totals 14 residues. The CDR3 reads CASSKTGMNTEAFF. The CDR3 DNA reads TGCGCCAGCAGCAAGACAGGGATGAACACTGAAGCTTTCTTT.

The V call is TRBV6-2 or TRBV6-3, the J call TRBJ2-2; D ambiguous. V lost 6 bases to trimming and J lost 1 base, with 6 bases between them. Germline V CDR1 and CDR2: MNHEY, SVGEGT. The CDR3 totals 13 residues. Here the CDR3 reads CASSRQNTGELFF. The CDR3 coding sequence is TGTGCCAGCAGCCGACAGAACACCGGGGAGCTGTTTTTT.

The chain combines TRBV4-1 with TRBJ1-1; D ambiguous. Trimming shortened V by 8 bases and J by 1 base, and 11 bases separated the two germline ends. CDR1 is MGHRA and CDR2 is YSYEKL in the germline V gene. The CDR3 covers 13 residues. The CDR3 DNA follows: TGCGCCAGCGGTCCAGCAGGGAACACTGAAGCTTTCTTT. Translation: CASGPAGNTEAFF.

The chain is built from TRBV7-9 and TRBJ1-6, with a tentative D call TRBD1 (5 bases). The germline gives CDR1 SEHNR, CDR2 FQNEAQ (reference sequence). V lost 11 bases and J 7 bases, leaving 12 bases between the germline ends. The CDR3 runs 12 residues. The CDR3 sequence: CAGDGLNSPLHF. DNA for the CDR3: TGTGCCGGGGACGGGTTAAATTCACCCCTCCACTTT.

This clone has a single count. This chain joins TRBV18 and TRBJ2-7; D is possibly TRBD2 (6 bases). V was clipped by 3 bases and J by 3 bases, with 12 bases between them. Germline values: CDR1 KGHSH, CDR2 LQKENI. The CDR3 is 14 residues long. The CDR3 here is CASSPDRGIYEQYF. As DNA, the CDR3 is TGTGCCAGCTCACCCGACCGGGGGATCTACGAGCAGTACTTC. Filled out from reference TRBV18 and TRBJ2-7, the complete variable domain reads NAGVMQNPRHLVRRRGQEARLRCSPMKGHSHVYWYRQLPEEGLKFMVYLQKENIIDESGMPKERFSAEFPKEGPSILRIQQVVRGDSAAYFCASSPDRGIYEQYFGPGTRLTVT.

This sequence joins TRBV27 and TRBJ2-5; D uncertain. Trimming removed 1 base at V and 5 bases at J, with 17 bases between. The CDR3 length is 16 residues. CDR1 and CDR2 from the germline V gene are MNHEY and SMNVEV (reference sequence). The CDR3 DNA reads as TGTGCCAGCAGTTTATTAGTAGGGCTGACTTTGGAGACCCAGTACTTC. This encodes CASSLLVGLTLETQYF.

The V gene is TRBV7-9, the J gene TRBJ2-5; D not certain. From germline, CDR1 is SEHNR and CDR2 FQNEAQ (reference sequence). V lost 4 bases and J 3 bases, leaving 12 bases between the germline ends. The CDR3 covers 14 residues. For the CDR3, the DNA is TGTGCCAGCAGCTCAAAACTTACAGAAGAGACCCAGTACTTC. This codes for CASSSKLTEETQYF.

This rearrangement joins TRBV10-3 to TRBJ1-2; D not resolved. The V gene's germline CDR1 is ENHRY and CDR2 SYGVKD. The V and J ends lost 3 bases and 2 bases respectively, with 16 bases between them. This CDR3 spans 16 amino acids. The CDR3 is CAISEIWVPSNYGYTF. The CDR3 DNA reads TGTGCCATCAGTGAAATTTGGGTTCCTTCCAACTATGGCTACACCTTC.